This TCR beta chain was found in a study of OX40 agonist ivuxolimab in advanced cancers. Study details: Ivuxolimab is a fully human IgG2 antibody that activates OX40 (CD134). Of mixed ages from about 23 to 90 and averaging about 65 years, the group was around 78% male. One patient with hepatocellular carcinoma and two with cutaneous melanoma, three in all, had partial responses.

Study findings and constraints: At 0.1 to 3.0 mg/kg and by week 6, CD4+ and CD8+ T cells in the blood had expanded clonally.

As concerns this clone: What it recognizes is unknown.

Method: immunoSEQ multiplex PCR; TCRdb's copy keeps in-frame clones and lacks some. The table lists 60,000 or so clones, over 75% of them singletons. This TCR came from an adult with an advanced solid tumor such as melanoma, head and neck, liver or kidney cancer. Sample: CD4+ or CD8+ T cells sorted from blood, taken in a trial of the OX40 agonist ivuxolimab.

The CDR3 loop reads CSVEDQGGTEAFF. The CDR3 DNA reads as TGCAGCGTTGAGGATCAGGGAGGCACTGAAGCTTTCTTT. V usage is TRBV29-1 and J usage is TRBJ1-1; TRBD1 is a possible D gene (5 bases). CDR1 is SQVTM and CDR2 is ANQGSEA in the germline V gene. Trimming removed 3 bases from V and 4 bases from J, with 12 bases in between. This CDR3 region has 13 residues.